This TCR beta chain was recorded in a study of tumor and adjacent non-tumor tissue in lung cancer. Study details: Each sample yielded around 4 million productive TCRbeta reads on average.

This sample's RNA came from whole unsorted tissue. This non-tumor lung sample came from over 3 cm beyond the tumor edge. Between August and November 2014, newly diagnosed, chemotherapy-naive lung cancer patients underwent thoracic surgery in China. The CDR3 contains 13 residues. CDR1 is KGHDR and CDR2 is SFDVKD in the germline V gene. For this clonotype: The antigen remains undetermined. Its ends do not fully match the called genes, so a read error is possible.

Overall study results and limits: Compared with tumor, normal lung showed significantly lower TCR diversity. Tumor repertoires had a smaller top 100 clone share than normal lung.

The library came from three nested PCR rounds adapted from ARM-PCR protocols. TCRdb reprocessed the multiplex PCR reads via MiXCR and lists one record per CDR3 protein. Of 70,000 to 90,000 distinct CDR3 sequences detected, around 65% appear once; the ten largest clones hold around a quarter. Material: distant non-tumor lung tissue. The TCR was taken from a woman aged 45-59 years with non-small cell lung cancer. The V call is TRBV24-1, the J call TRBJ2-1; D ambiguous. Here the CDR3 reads CATSLVEYNGQFF. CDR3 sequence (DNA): TGTGCCACCAGTCTAGTGGAATACAATGGGCAGTTCTTC.